Shown below are 2 T cell receptor beta chains from a single sample sequenced in a study of blood T cell repertoires in COVID-19. TCRdb keeps only in-frame clones here, not all; method: immunoSEQ multiplex PCR. The data show about 360,000 clones, more than 85% seen once. The source material was peripheral blood. The receptors were gathered from a human donor in a cohort sampled during active COVID-19.

The genes are TRBV9 and TRBJ2-7; 9 nucleotides match TRBD2. V trimming: 0 bases; J trimming: 6 bases; junction bases outside the gene matches: 4. Looked up from germline, CDR1 is SGDLS and CDR2 is YYNGEE. The CDR3 totals 14 residues. CDR3 loop: CASSVDAGGSEQYF. The CDR3, as DNA: TGTGCCAGCAGCGTAGATGCGGGAGGGTCCGAGCAGTACTTC.

The J gene is TRBJ2-5, the V gene TRBV11-2; TRBD1 matches 7 bases. V shed 6 bases, J shed 7 bases, and the junction held 23 bases outside the gene matches. CDR3 length: 18 residues. CDR1 and CDR2 (germline): SGHAT, FQNNGV. The CDR3: CASRTGVGSPPPRGTQYF. CDR3 coding DNA: TGTGCCAGCAGAACAGGGGTGGGGTCTCCCCCCCCCAGAGGGACCCAGTACTTC.